A selection of T cell receptor beta chains follows, all from one sample in a study of cytomegalovirus exposure and HLA in healthy donors. The assay was immunoSEQ multiplex PCR, and TCRdb's table has in-frame clones only and misses some. The data show about 70,000 clones, approximately 92% seen once. What was sequenced was PBMCs. These TCRs come from a woman aged 25-40 years in good health and CMV-seropositive. Both conserved end residues are part of each CDR3. The order of the fields is V gene, J gene, CDR3 protein.

>TRBV19|TRBJ1-2
CASSQALGSYTF
>TRBV9|TRBJ2-2
CASSRGGTGELFF
>TRBV7-9|TRBJ2-5
CASSRPRGAGETQYF
>TRBV7-8|TRBJ2-7
CASSLAAGPSYEQYF
>TRBV6-5|TRBJ2-1
CASTAGLASNEQFF
>TRBV5-1|TRBJ2-3
CASSHSSSGHSTDTQYF
>TRBV27|TRBJ2-7
CASSFVAGVINEQYF
>TRBV5-4|TRBJ1-2
CASSWGGVIGGYTF
>TRBV15|TRBJ2-7
CATSRDYSSYEQYF
>TRBV2|TRBJ2-7
CASSERTGTYEQYF
>TRBV19|TRBJ2-1
CASSIGLAGVNEQFF
>TRBV14|TRBJ2-1
CASSLIRGNEQFF
>TRBV7-9|TRBJ1-2
CASSLEGGGAVYGYTF
>TRBV29-1|TRBJ1-2
CSVRVSYGYTF
>TRBV6-5|-
CASSYSRYEQYF
>TRBV19|TRBJ2-7
CASSSRGARYEQYF
>TRBV10-2|TRBJ2-3
CASTSTDTQYF
>TRBV5-4|TRBJ2-5
CASSPKPGRETQYF
>TRBV27|TRBJ2-1
CASLLRTGTYNEQFF
>TRBV5-4|TRBJ2-7
CASSLRDRLSEQYF
>TRBV6-6|TRBJ2-3
CASKQLAGVLDTQYF
>TRBV25-1|TRBJ1-2
CASSPGAGRVSNYGYTF
>TRBV7-9|TRBJ1-3
CASSPPQGKSGNTIYF
>TRBV7-9|TRBJ2-3
CASSLGAAVGDTQYF
>TRBV4-2|-
CASSQEVPYEQYF
>TRBV7-9|TRBJ1-2
CASLRDTDYRHGYTF
>TRBV7-3|TRBJ2-7
CASSFSGGSSYEQYF
>TRBV15|TRBJ2-7
CATSRGQGEAYEQYF
>TRBV5-1|TRBJ1-1
CASSPRDRGEAFF
>TRBV5-1|TRBJ1-3
CASSSGQASGNTIYF
>TRBV27|TRBJ2-7
CASSFLGTGAGEQYF
>TRBV28|TRBJ2-7
CASSSYWSGGYYEQYF
>TRBV6-5|TRBJ1-2
CASTHRGEDYGYTF
>TRBV28|TRBJ2-1
CASRPTSGRVGEQFF
>TRBV9|TRBJ2-2
CASSPGTSGSLTGELFF
>TRBV19|TRBJ1-5
CASRDRGNQPQHF
>TRBV7-9|TRBJ1-6
CASSLGGANSPLHF
>TRBV6-5|TRBJ1-1
CASRELGTGNTEAFF
>TRBV7-2|TRBJ2-1
CASSPGNSYNEQFF
>TRBV4-2|TRBJ2-7
CASSQDPRGTGFSHYEQYF
>TRBV7-9|TRBJ2-2
CASSKRDGLAGYTGELFF
>TRBV27|TRBJ2-2
CASSLSGRYTGELFF
>TRBV5-1|TRBJ1-2
CASSSTGSYGYTF
>TRBV28|TRBJ1-1
CASSLHRGPEAFF
>TRBV5-1|TRBJ1-6
CASSLEAGGSPLHF